These 6 T cell receptor beta chains came from one sample sequenced in a study of control samples from healthy donors and cancer patients. Assay: immunoSEQ multiplex PCR; the TCRdb copy retains only in-frame clones and omits some. Of around 94,000 clones listed, roughly nine tenths are singletons. Sequencing was performed on blood. These receptors all come from a woman aged 18-29 years in good health.

J is TRBJ1-2 and V is TRBV3-1 (or the pseudogene TRBV3-2); 7 bases fit TRBD1. Looked up from germline, CDR1 is LGHDT and CDR2 is YNNKEL (reference sequence). The CDR3 has 13 amino acids. With 6 bases clipped from V and 4 bases from J, the junction kept 5 bases outside the gene matches. This CDR3 is CASRGGGGYGYTF. The CDR3 bases are TGTGCCAGCAGGGGAGGGGGCGGCTATGGCTACACCTTC.

The rearrangement links TRBV18 to TRBJ1-5; D is unresolved. The length of the CDR3 is 14 residues. The V and J ends lost 3 bases and 2 bases respectively, with 8 bases between them. CDR1 is KGHSH and CDR2 is LQKENI in the germline V gene. In nucleotides, the CDR3 is TGTGCCAGCTCACCCGCCCGGGGCAATCAGCCCCAGCATTTT. It translates to CASSPARGNQPQHF.

The table lists this clone with a count of one. The chain links TRBV5-6 to TRBJ1-1; D gene unclear. From germline, CDR1 is SGHDT and CDR2 YYEEEE. The CDR3 extends over 11 amino acids. V lost 4 bases and J 1 base, leaving 2 bases between the germline ends. CDR3 region: CASSRNTEAFF. DNA of the CDR3: TGTGCCAGCAGCCGGAACACTGAAGCTTTCTTT.

This chain links TRBV5-1 with TRBJ2-5; 7 nucleotides line up with TRBD1. V shed 2 bases, J shed 5 bases, and the junction held 6 bases outside the gene matches. CDR3 length: 14 amino acids. Germline loops: CDR1 SGHRS, CDR2 YFSETQ. CDR3 DNA sequence: TGCGCCAGCAGCTTCCTCGACAGGGATGAGACCCAGTACTTC. Protein product: CASSFLDRDETQYF.

This chain connects TRBV6-5 to TRBJ2-3; weak D call: TRBD1 (5 bases). Germline loops: CDR1 MNHEY, CDR2 SVGAGI. Trimming took off 10 bases at V and 0 bases at J, with 14 bases between the two ends. There are 14 residues in the CDR3. This chain's CDR3 is CATLVGLSTDTQYF. The DNA of the CDR3 is TGTGCCACCTTAGTGGGGCTCAGCACAGATACGCAGTATTTT.

This chain uses TRBV5-1 with TRBJ2-7, with 9 positions matching TRBD1. Trimming cost V 5 bases and J 6 bases; bases outside gene matches: 9. Germline V gene data show CDR1 as SGHRS and CDR2 as YFSETQ. CDR3 length equals 14 residues. CDR3 loop: CASSTGGAYSEQYF. The CDR3 DNA follows: TGCGCCAGCAGTACAGGGGGCGCGTATTCCGAGCAGTACTTC.